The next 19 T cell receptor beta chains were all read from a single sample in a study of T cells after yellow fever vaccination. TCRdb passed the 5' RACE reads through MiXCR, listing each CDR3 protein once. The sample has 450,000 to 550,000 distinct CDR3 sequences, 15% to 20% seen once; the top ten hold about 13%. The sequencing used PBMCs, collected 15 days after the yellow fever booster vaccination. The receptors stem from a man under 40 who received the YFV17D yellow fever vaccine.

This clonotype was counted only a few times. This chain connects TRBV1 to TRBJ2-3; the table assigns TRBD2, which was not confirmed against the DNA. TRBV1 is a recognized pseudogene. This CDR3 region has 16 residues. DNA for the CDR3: TGCACCAGCAGCCAACTCCCGGGACTAGAGGCAGATACGCAGTATTTT. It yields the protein CTSSQLPGLEADTQYF.

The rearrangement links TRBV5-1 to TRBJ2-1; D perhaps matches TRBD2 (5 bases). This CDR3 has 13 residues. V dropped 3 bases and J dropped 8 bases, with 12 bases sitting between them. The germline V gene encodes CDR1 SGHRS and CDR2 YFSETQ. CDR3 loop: CASSWTADYEQFF. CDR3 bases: TGCGCCAGCAGCTGGACGGCGGACTATGAGCAGTTCTTC.

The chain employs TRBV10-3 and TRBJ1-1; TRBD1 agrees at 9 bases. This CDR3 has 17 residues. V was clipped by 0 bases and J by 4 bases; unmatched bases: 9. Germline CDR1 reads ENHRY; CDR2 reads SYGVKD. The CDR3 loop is CAISESFGTGTSTEAFF. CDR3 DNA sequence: TGTGCCATCAGTGAGTCATTTGGGACAGGGACGAGCACTGAAGCTTTCTTT.

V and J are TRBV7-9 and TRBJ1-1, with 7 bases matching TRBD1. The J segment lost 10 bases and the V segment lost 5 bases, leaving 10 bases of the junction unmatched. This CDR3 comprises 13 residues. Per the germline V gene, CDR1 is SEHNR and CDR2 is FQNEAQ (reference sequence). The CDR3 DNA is TGTGCCAGCAGCGGAGGGGGCGACGGTTCAGCTTTCTTT. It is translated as CASSGGGDGSAFF.

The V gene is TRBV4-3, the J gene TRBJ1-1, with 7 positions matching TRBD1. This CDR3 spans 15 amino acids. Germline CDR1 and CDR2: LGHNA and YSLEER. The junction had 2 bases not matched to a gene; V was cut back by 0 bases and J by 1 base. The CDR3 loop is CASSQDGTANTEAFF. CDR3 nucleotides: TGCGCCAGCAGCCAAGATGGGACAGCGAACACTGAAGCTTTCTTT.

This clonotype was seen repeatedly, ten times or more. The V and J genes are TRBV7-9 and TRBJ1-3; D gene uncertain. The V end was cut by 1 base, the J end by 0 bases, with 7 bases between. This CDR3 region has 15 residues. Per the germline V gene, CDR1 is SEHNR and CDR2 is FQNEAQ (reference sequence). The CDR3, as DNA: TGTGCCAGCAGCTTAGAAGCGGACTCTGGAAACACCATATATTTT. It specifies CASSLEADSGNTIYF.

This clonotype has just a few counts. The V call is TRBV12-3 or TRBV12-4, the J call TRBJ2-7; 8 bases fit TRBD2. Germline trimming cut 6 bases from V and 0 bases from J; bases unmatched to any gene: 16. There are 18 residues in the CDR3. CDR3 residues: CASSTTPRTSRSSYEQYF. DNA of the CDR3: TGTGCCAGCAGCACCACTCCGAGGACTAGCCGGAGCTCCTACGAGCAGTACTTC.

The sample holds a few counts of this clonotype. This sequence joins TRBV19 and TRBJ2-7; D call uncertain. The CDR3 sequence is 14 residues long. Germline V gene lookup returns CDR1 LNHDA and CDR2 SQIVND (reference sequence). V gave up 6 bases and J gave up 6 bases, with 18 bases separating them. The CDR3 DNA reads TGTGCCAGTAGCCCCGGGCCATTAATTGGCGAGCAGTACTTC. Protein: CASSPGPLIGEQYF.

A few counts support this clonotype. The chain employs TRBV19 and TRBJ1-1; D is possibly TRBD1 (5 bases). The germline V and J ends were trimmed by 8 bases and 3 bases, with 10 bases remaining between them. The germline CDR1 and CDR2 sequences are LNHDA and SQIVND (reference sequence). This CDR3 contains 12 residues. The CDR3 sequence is CASGQGYTEAFF. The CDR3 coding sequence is TGTGCCAGTGGACAAGGCTACACTGAAGCTTTCTTT.

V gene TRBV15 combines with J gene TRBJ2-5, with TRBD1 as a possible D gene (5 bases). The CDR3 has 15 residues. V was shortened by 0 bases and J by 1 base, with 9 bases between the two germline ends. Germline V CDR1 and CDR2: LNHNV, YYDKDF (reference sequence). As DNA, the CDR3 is TGTGCCACCAGCAGAGACAGGGTGGCCCAAGAGACCCAGTACTTC. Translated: CATSRDRVAQETQYF.

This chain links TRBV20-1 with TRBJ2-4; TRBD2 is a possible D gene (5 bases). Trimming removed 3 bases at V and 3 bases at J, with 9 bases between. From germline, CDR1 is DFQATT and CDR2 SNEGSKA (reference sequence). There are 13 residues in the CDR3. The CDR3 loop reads CSASEGGKNIQYF. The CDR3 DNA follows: TGCAGTGCTAGTGAGGGCGGCAAAAACATTCAGTACTTC.

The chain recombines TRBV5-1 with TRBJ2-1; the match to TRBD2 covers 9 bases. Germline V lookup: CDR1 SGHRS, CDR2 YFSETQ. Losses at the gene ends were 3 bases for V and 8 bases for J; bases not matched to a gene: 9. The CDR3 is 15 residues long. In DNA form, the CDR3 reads TGCGCCAGCAGCTCGCTAGCGGGAACGGAATATGAGCAGTTCTTC. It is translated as CASSSLAGTEYEQFF.

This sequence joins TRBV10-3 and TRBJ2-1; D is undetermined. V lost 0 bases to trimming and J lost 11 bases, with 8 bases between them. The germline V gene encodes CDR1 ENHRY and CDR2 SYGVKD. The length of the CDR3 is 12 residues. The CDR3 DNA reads TGTGCCATCAGTGAGTCGGGGTTCCAGCAGTTCTTC. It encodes CAISESGFQQFF.

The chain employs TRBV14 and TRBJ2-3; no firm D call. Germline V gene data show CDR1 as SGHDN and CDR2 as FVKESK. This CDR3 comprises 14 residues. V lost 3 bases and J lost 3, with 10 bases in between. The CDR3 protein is CASSQTRRTDTQYF. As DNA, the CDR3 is TGTGCCAGCAGCCAGACCCGCCGGACAGATACGCAGTATTTT.

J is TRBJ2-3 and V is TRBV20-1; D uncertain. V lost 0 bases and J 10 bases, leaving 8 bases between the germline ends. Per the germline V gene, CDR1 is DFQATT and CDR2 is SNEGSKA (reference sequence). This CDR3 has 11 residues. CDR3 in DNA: TGCAGTGCTAGAGATCTGGTGGCGCAGTATTTT. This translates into CSARDLVAQYF.

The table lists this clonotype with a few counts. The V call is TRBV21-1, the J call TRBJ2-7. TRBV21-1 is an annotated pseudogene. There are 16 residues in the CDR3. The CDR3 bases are TGTGCCAGCAGCAAAGAGCGTTTGGGCAGCTCCTACGAGCAGTACTTC. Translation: CASSKERLGSSYEQYF.

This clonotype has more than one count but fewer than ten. The CDR3 is CASSLGAGRDYEQYF. The DNA for the CDR3 is TGTGCCAGCAGCTTAGGGGCAGGGAGGGACTACGAGCAGTACTTC. The chain uses TRBV7-7 and TRBJ2-7; 7 positions agree with TRBD2. This CDR3 contains 15 residues. CDR1 and CDR2 (germline): SSHAT, FNYEAQ (reference sequence). After removal of 1 base from V and 3 bases from J, the junction contained 6 bases not matched to a gene. Using reference TRBV7-7 and TRBJ2-7 for the parts outside the CDR3, the full variable domain is GAGVSQSPRYKVTKRGQDVTLRCDPISSHATLYWYQQALGQGPEFLTYFNYEAQPDKSGLPSDRFSAERPEGSISTLTIQRTEQRDSAMYRCASSLGAGRDYEQYFGPGTRLTVT.

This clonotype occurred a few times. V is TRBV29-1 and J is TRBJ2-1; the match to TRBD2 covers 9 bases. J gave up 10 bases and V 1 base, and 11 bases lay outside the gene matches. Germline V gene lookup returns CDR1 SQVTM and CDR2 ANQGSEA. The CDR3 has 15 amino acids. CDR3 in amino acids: CSVEGLAGYADEQFF. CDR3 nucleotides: TGCAGCGTTGAAGGGCTAGCGGGATACGCGGACGAGCAGTTCTTC.

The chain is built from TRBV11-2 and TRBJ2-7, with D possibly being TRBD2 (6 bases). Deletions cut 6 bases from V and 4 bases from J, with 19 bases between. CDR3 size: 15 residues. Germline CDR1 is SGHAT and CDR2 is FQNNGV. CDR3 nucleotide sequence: TGTGCCAGCAGAAGCCTCCGGGACTTCAAATACGAGCAGTACTTC. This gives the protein CASRSLRDFKYEQYF.